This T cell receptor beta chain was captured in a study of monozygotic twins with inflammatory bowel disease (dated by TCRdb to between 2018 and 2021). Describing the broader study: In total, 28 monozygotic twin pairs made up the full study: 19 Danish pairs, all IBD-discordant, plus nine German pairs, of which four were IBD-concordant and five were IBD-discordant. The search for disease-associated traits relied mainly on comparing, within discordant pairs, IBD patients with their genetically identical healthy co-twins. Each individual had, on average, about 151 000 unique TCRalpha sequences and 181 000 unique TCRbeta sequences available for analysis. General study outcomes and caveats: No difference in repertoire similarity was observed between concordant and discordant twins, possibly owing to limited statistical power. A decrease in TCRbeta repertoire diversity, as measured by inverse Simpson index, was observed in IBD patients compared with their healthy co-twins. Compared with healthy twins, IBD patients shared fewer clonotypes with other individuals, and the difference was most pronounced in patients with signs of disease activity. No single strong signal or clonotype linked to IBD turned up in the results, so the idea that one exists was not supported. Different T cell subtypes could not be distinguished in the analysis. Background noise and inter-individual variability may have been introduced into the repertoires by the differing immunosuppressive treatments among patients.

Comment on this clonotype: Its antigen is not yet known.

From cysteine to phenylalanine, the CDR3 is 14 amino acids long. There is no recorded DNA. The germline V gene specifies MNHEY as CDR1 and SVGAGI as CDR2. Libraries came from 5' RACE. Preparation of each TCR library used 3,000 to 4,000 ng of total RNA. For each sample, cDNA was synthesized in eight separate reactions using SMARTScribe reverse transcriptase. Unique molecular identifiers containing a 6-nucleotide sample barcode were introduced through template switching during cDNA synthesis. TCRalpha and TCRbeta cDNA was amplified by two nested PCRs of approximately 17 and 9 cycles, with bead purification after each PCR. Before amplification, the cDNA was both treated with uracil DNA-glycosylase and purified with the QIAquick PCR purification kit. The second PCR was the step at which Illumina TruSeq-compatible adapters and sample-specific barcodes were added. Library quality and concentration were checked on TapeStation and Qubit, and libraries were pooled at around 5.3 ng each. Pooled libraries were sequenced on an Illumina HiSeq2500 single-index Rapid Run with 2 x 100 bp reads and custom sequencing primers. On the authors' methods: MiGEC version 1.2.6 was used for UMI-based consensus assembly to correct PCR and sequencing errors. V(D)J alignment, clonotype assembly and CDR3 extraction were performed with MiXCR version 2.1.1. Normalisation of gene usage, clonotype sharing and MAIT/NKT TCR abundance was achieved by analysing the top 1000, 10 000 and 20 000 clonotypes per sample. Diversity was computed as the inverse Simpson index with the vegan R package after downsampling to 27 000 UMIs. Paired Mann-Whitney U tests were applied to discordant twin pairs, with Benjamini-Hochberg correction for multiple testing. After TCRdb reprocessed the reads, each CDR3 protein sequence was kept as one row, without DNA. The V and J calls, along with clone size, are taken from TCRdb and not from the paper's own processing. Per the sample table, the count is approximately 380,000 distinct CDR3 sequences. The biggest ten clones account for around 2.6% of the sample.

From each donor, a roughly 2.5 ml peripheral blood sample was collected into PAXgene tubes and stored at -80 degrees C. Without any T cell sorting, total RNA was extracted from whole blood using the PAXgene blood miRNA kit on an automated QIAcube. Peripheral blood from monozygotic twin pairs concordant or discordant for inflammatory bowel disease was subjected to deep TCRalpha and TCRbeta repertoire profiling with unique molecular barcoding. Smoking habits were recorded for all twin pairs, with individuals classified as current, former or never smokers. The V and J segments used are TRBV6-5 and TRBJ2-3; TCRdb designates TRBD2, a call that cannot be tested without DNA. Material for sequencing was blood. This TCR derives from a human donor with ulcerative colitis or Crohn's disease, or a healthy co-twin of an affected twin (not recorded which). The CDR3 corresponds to CASSYRRTSDTQYF.